This TCR beta chain was sequenced during a study of shared clonotypes between healthy human individuals. The CDR3 is 14 amino acids. The V end was cut by 4 bases, the J end by 0 bases, with 7 bases between. Germline-derived CDR1 and CDR2 are LGHNT and FRNRAP. The authors distributed each subset's genomic DNA evenly over several immunoSEQ plates. Repertoires were generated with immunoSEQ multiplex PCR, while TCRdb's copy carries only in-frame clones and drops some. The data contain about 600,000 clones, more than 95% of them singletons. General study points: Rarefaction revealed incomplete sorted-subset sequencing despite large depth. Lower generation probabilities were found for non-shared clonotypes than for those shared by all four donors.

Details on this clone: Its antigen is as yet unknown.

Sequencing used naive CD4+ T cells sorted from blood. This sample's subset: CD45RA+ positively selected. The V call is TRBV12-5, the J call TRBJ2-1, with D perhaps TRBD2 (5 bases). The receptor was isolated from a woman aged 30 to 39 in good health. CDR3 nucleotides: TGTGCTAGTGGTTCGGGAAGCTCCTACAATGAGCAGTTCTTC. Residues: CASGSGSSYNEQFF.